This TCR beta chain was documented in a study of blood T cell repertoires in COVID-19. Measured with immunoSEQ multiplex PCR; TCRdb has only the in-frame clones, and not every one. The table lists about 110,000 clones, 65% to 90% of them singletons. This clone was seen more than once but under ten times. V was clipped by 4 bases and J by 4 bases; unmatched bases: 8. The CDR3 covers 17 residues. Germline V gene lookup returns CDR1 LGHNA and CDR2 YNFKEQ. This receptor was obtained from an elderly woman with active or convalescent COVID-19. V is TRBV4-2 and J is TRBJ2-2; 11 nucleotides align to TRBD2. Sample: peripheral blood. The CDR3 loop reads CASSPYSGRAGTGELFF. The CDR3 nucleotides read TGTGCCAGCAGCCCTTATAGCGGGAGGGCGGGCACCGGGGAGCTGTTTTTT.